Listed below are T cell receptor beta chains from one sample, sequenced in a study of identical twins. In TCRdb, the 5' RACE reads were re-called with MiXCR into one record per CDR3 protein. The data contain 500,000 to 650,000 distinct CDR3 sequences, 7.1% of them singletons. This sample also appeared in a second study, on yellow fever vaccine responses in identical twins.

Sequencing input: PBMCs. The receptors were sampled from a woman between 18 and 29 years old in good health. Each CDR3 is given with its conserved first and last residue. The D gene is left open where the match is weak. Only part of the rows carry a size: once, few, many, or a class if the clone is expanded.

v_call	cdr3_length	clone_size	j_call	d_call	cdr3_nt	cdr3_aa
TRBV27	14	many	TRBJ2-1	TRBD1	TGTGCCAGCAGTTTTCAGGGGGTGGGCAATGAGCAGTTCTTC	CASSFQGVGNEQFF
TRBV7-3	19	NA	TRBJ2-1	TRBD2	TGTGCCATCACCCTAGGGACTAGCGGGAGAGGTGTGGTATACAATGAGCAGTTCTTC	CAITLGTSGRGVVYNEQFF
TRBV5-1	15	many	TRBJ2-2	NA	TGCGCCAGCAGCTTGGTCCAAGGGAGCACCGGGGAGCTGTTTTTT	CASSLVQGSTGELFF
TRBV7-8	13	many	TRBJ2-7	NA	TGTGCCAGCAGCCCAGCACCTACCTACGAGCAGTACTTC	CASSPAPTYEQYF
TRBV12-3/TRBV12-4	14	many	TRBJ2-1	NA	TGTGCCAGCAGTTTGTCGGGGACCTACAATGAGCAGTTCTTC	CASSLSGTYNEQFF
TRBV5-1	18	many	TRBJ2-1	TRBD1	TGCGCCAGCAGCTTGGATTGGGGGGGACAGGGGCCCCCCAATGAGCAGTTCTTC	CASSLDWGGQGPPNEQFF
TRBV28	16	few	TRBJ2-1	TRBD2	TGTGCCAGCAGTTTAGACTTAGCGGGGAGAAACAATGAGCAGTTCTTC	CASSLDLAGRNNEQFF
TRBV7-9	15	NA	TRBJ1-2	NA	TGTGCCAGCAGCTTAATCGGCCGAACTAACTATGGCTACACCTTC	CASSLIGRTNYGYTF
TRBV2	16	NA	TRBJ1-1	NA	TGTGCCAGCAGTGAAGCTAAGGGGACGGCGAACACTGAAGCTTTCTTT	CASSEAKGTANTEAFF
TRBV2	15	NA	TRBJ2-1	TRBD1	TGTGCCAGCAGTAAACAGGGGGGCGCCTACAATGAGCAGTTCTTC	CASSKQGGAYNEQFF
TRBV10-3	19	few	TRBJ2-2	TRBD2	TGTGCCATCAGTGAGTCGTTGGGGACTAGCGGGAGGAACACCGGGGAGCTGTTTTTT	CAISESLGTSGRNTGELFF
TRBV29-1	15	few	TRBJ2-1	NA	TGCAGCGTCGAAGGGGCCTTCTCCTCCTACAATGAGCAGTTCTTC	CSVEGAFSSYNEQFF
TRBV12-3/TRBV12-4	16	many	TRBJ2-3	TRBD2	TGTGCCAGCAGTTTAGGGAGACTAGCGGGCCCAGATACGCAGTATTTT	CASSLGRLAGPDTQYF
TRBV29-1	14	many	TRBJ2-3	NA	TGCAGCGTTGTACCTGAGGGTAGCACAGATACGCAGTATTTT	CSVVPEGSTDTQYF
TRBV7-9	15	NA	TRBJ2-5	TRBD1	TGTGCCAGCAGCCCCGGACAGGGATTAGAGGAGACCCAGCACTTC	CASSPGQGLEETQHF
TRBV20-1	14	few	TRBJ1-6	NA	TGCAGTGCTAGCGACAGGATAGCAAATTCACCCCTCCACTTT	CSASDRIANSPLHF
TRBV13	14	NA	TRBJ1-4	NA	TGTGCCAGCAGCCTCCGGGATACAAAGGAAAAACTGTTTTTT	CASSLRDTKEKLFF
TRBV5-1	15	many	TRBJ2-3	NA	TGCGCCAGCAGCTTGTCAGGTTCCAGCACAGATACGCAGTATTTT	CASSLSGSSTDTQYF
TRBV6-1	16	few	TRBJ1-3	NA	TGTGCCAGCAGCCAAACAGGGTATATCTCTGGAAACACCATATATTTT	CASSQTGYISGNTIYF
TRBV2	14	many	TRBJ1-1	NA	TGTGCCAGCAGAAGGGGACGCACAAACACTGAAGCTTTCTTT	CASRRGRTNTEAFF
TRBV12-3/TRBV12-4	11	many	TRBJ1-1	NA	TGTGCCAGCAGTTTTGGGGGGGTGGCTTTCTTT	CASSFGGVAFF
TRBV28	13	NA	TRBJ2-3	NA	TGTGCCAGCAGTCATAGGAACTCAGATACGCAGTATTTT	CASSHRNSDTQYF
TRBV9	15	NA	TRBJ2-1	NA	TGTGCCAGCAGCCCCCGAGGGGTTCAGGTCGATGAGCAGTTCTTC	CASSPRGVQVDEQFF
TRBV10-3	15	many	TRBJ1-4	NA	TGTGCCATCAGTGTCGGGCCCGGCGGTAATGAAAAACTGTTTTTT	CAISVGPGGNEKLFF
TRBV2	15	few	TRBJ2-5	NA	TGTGCCAGCAGCTCACCCCAGGGACGGCAAGAGACCCAGTACTTC	CASSSPQGRQETQYF